Below, one TCR beta chain is given with its context. Profiled with immunoSEQ multiplex PCR; TCRdb holds only in-frame clones, not every one. The data contain around 100,000 clones, roughly 90% of them seen just once; the ten biggest clones take up around 5.9%. This sample was taken from a study of OX40 agonist ivuxolimab in advanced cancers. Trimming left V 4 bases short and J 1 base short, with 10 bases between. The CDR3 loop spans 14 amino acids. The V gene's germline CDR1 is SNHLY and CDR2 FYNNEI. This specimen consisted of CD4+ or CD8+ T cells sorted from blood, obtained in a trial of the OX40 agonist ivuxolimab. The chain uses TRBV2 and TRBJ1-1; weak D call: TRBD1 (5 bases). The receptor's source is an adult with an advanced solid tumor such as melanoma, head and neck, liver or kidney cancer. In DNA, the CDR3 is TGTGCCAGCAGTGCCAGGGTGGGGAACACTGAAGCTTTCTTT. This gives the protein CASSARVGNTEAFF.